This T cell receptor (beta chain) emerged from a study of T cells in Graves' hyperthyroidism and ophthalmopathy (dated by TCRdb to 2018 to 2020). About the study as a whole: Peripheral blood samples were taken at initial diagnosis, before any treatment was given. The study also compared thyroid tissue and blood T-cell repertoires from a handful of Graves' hyperthyroidism patients. The paper describes TCR Vbeta CDR3 sequencing of around 140 peripheral blood samples, made up of fewer than 50 ophthalmopathy patients, approximately 76 hyperthyroidism patients and roughly 17 progressor patients. To identify TCR V-J signatures that set the groups apart, the researchers used a discovery cohort of 95 to 100 patients, made up of 40 to 45 with Graves' ophthalmopathy and about 60 with stable Graves' hyperthyroidism. The 95 to 100 discovery patients were randomly divided into training and test sets at a 7:3 ratio. An independent validation cohort of 18 to 20 hyperthyroidism patients and over 15 patients who later progressed to ophthalmopathy tested prospective prediction of ophthalmopathy. After sampling, hyperthyroidism patients received methimazole starting at 30 mg daily, and ophthalmopathy patients received high-dose intravenous methylprednisolone. The paper as a whole reports these results and caveats: Sample size was not statistically predetermined, and blinding of investigators to group allocation was not performed. During validation, the model predicted progression to ophthalmopathy a median of about 5.9 months ahead of onset, with 60% to 71% sensitivity and 72% to 80% specificity. Most expanded thyroid clonotypes (frequency above 0.001) were also detected in blood, suggesting blood repertoires may reflect thyroid immune responses. A 13 V-J signature model separated ophthalmopathy from stable hyperthyroidism, with about 88% sensitivity and roughly 81% specificity in cross-validation and 80%/75% in testing.

This clonotype appeared many times. It has no known antigen specificity. Qualities for individual bases were not recorded, and no much larger clone is one base off. Stable Graves' hyperthyroidism was defined as no progression to ophthalmopathy during 18 months of follow-up. The hyperthyroidism patients were between 18 and 65 years old and newly diagnosed, with a disease duration of less than 2 months. Patients with uncontrolled infections, other autoimmune diseases, pregnancy or lactation were excluded. Diagnoses relied on clinical symptoms, serum thyroxine and TRAb, thyroid ultrasound and orbital computed tomography. PBMCs were isolated from about 10 ml of fresh peripheral blood by Ficoll-Paque density gradient centrifugation. Trizol reagent was used to extract total RNA, and RNA quality was then checked on an Agilent 2100 Bioanalyzer. The TCR beta CDR3 regions were amplified from the RNA transcripts. The TCR CDR3 was subjected to a first round of RT-PCR using the HTBI primer set and the Qiagen OneStep RT-PCR kit. The libraries were constructed in a second round of multiplex PCR and then size-selected and purified. Sequencing of the libraries was done on an Illumina HiSeq2000 using paired-end 100 bp reads. The authors processed their data as follows. SOAPnuke was used to process the raw data, removing reads that contained adapters or uncalled bases, had a mean Phred below 15, or lacked an exact match to the constant primer or identifier. COPE v1.2.5 was used to merge the high-quality paired reads, and each unique nucleotide sequence was defined as a clonotype. Clonotypes were aligned to IMGT TRBV, TRBD and TRBJ reference segments using MiTCR v1.1. Only V-J combinations with frequency above 0.0001, covering about 99% of repertoires, were analysed. The TCS score was defined as F50 (clonal expansion) divided by E x V (chaos), with BLOSUM62-based TCRdist calculated between CDR3 peptides within each V-J. Welch's t-statistics and random forest reduced 514 V-J features to 13, which were used in a naive Bayes classifier (R e1071). Thyroid-blood repertoire similarity was quantified with the Morisita-Horn index. In-frame beta chains were kept once TCRdb had trimmed the public reads at Q25 with fastp and called clones with MiXCR. Duplicate CDR3 protein sequences are folded into a single record with the most common DNA and genes. The V and J calls here are based on TCRdb, not the publication. In this sample the table shows over 700,000 distinct CDR3 sequences, 38% of which occur a single time. Around 10% of the sample lies in the top ten.

The source of this sequence is a young man with Graves' hyperthyroidism. The sample consisted of blood.

The bases are TGTGCCACCAGCACCAGGGACAGAGAAGCTTTCTTT. It is translated as CATSTRDREAFF. This sequence uses TRBV15 and TRBJ1-1; 7 bases in between match TRBD1. V has 4 bases trimmed and J has 8 bases trimmed; junction bases matching no gene number 4. Per the germline V gene (reference sequence), LNHNV is the CDR1 and YYDKDF is the CDR2. The CDR3 has 12 amino acids, counting the end cysteine and phenylalanine. Of the read, only the CDR3 DNA is kept; its 36 bases are in frame from base 1.